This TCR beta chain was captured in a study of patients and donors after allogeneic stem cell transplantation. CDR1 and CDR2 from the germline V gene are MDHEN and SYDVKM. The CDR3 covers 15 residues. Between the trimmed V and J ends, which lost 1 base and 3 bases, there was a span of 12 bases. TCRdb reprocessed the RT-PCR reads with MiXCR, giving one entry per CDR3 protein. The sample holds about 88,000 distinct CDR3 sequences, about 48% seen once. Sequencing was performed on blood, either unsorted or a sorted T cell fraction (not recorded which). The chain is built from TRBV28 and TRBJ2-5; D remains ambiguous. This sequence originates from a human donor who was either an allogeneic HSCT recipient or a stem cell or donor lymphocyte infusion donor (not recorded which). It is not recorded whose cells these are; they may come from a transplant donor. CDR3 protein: CASSLLGIAEETQYF. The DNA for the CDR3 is TGTGCCAGCAGTTTATTGGGGATTGCGGAAGAGACCCAGTACTTC.